This paragraph covers one TCR beta chain sequence. The target antigen is unknown. This specimen belongs to a study of cytomegalovirus exposure and HLA in healthy donors. Study conclusions and caveats: Rare TCR sequences predominated, though certain public TCRs were found in many donors. In vitro, a few CMV-associated chains proved specific for CMV antigens. In the 120 or so validation repertoires, about 95% of cluster scores exceeded 0, per a later analysis. Researchers catalogued roughly 150 TCR beta chains as cytomegalovirus-associated.

TCRdb keeps only in-frame clones here, not all; method: immunoSEQ multiplex PCR. The sample lists roughly 200,000 clones, approximately 83% occurring once. The specimen was PBMCs. The sequence was collected from a young woman in good health and CMV-seropositive.

DNA of the CDR3: TGTGCCATCAGCCCGGCCGGGACAGGGCTTGGCTACACCTTC. Amino acid sequence: CAISPAGTGLGYTF. V gene TRBV10-3 combines with J gene TRBJ1-2, with 9 bases matching TRBD1. The CDR3 runs 14 residues. Trimming took 6 bases from V and 7 from J; bases not matched to a gene: 9. From germline, CDR1 is ENHRY and CDR2 SYGVKD.